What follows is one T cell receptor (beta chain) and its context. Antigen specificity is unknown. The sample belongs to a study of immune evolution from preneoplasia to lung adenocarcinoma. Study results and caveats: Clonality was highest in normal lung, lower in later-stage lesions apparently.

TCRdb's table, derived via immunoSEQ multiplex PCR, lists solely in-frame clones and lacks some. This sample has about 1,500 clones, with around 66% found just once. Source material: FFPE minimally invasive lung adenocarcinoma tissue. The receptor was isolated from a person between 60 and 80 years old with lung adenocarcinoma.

The CDR3 coding sequence is TGTGCCAGTAGACGGGGGGGACAGGGGCATTCACCCCTCCACTTT. Translation gives CASRRGGQGHSPLHF. This sequence joins TRBV19 and TRBJ1-6; 10 bases agree with TRBD1. The CDR3 loop spans 15 amino acids. The J segment lost 8 bases and the V segment lost 6 bases, leaving 7 bases of the junction unmatched. The V gene's germline CDR1 is LNHDA and CDR2 SQIVND (reference sequence).